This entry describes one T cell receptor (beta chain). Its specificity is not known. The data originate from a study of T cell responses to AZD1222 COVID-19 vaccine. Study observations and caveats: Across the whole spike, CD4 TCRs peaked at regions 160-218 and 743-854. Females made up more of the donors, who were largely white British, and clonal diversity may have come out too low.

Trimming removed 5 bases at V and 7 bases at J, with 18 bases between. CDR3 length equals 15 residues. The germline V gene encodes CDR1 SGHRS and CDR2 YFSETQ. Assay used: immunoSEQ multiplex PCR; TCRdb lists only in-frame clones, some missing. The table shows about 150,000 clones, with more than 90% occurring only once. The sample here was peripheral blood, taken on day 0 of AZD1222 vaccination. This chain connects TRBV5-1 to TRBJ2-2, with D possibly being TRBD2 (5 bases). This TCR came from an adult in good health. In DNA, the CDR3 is TGCGCCAGCAGACTAGGCGGGCAGGTGGTCGGGGAGCTGTTTTTT. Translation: CASRLGGQVVGELFF.